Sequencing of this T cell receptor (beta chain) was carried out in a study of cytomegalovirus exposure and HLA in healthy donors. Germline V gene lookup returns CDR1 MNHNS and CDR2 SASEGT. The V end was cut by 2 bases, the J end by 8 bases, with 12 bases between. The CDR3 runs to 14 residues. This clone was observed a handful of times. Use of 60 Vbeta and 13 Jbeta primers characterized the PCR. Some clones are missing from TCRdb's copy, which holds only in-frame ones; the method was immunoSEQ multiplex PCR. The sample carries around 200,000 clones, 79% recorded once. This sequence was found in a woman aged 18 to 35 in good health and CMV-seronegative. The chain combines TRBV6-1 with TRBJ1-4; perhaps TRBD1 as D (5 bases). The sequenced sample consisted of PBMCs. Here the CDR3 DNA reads TGTGCCAGCAGTGAATCGACAGTTACCGAAAAACTGTTTTTT. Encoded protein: CASSESTVTEKLFF.